One sample yielded the 27 T cell receptor beta chains listed below, sequenced in a study of blood T cell repertoires in COVID-19. This table comes from immunoSEQ multiplex PCR, and its TCRdb copy is limited to in-frame clones, with some not included. The data hold 320,000 or so clones, with about nine tenths observed a single time. Sequences were obtained from PBMCs or T cells enriched from blood (not recorded which). These receptors all stem from a man aged 55 to 70 who had recovered from COVID-19.

This clone was picked up a small number of times. This rearrangement joins TRBV24-1 to TRBJ2-1, with 7 nucleotides matching TRBD2. Germline V CDR1 and CDR2: KGHDR, SFDVKD. The CDR3 sequence is 13 residues long. With V trimmed by 9 bases and J by 3 bases, 4 bases remained unmatched. The DNA of the CDR3 is TGTGCCACCGGGCTAGCGGACTACAATGAGCAGTTCTTC. Amino acids: CATGLADYNEQFF.

This chain joins TRBV5-1 and TRBJ2-7; 9 positions agree with TRBD2. This CDR3 is built from 15 residues. The J segment lost 3 bases and the V segment lost 6 bases, leaving 10 bases of the junction unmatched. Germline CDR1 SGHRS, CDR2 YFSETQ. The CDR3: CASTLGGGRDYEQYF. DNA for the CDR3: TGCGCCAGCACCCTAGGCGGCGGGAGGGACTACGAGCAGTACTTC.

The rearrangement uses TRBV7-9 and TRBJ2-7; 7 bases line up with TRBD2. The CDR3 contains 15 residues. J gave up 4 bases and V 3 bases, and 9 bases lay outside the gene matches. CDR1 and CDR2 (germline): SEHNR, FQNEAQ (reference sequence). CDR3 in amino acids: CASSFGGGSWYEQYF. The CDR3 coding sequence is TGTGCCAGCAGCTTTGGAGGCGGGAGCTGGTACGAGCAGTACTTC.

This chain uses TRBV28 with TRBJ1-6; tentatively, D is TRBD1 (6 bases). Trimming took 5 bases from V and 6 from J, leaving 14 bases between them. The CDR3 is made up of 15 amino acids. Per the germline V gene, CDR1 is MDHEN and CDR2 is SYDVKM. The CDR3, as DNA: TGTGCCAGCAGTCGCGACAGGACCCTTAATTCACCCCTCCACTTT. This sequence encodes CASSRDRTLNSPLHF.

This clone was counted once. This chain joins TRBV7-9 and TRBJ2-2; no reliable D call. V was clipped by 2 bases and J by 6 bases, with 16 bases between them. Germline V CDR1 and CDR2: SEHNR, FQNEAQ (reference sequence). The length of the CDR3 is 16 residues. The CDR3 region is CASSLWATTIPGELFF. DNA for the CDR3: TGTGCCAGCAGCTTATGGGCAACGACCATTCCCGGGGAGCTGTTTTTT.

This clone was found a few times. The chain recombines TRBV2 with TRBJ2-3; 8 nucleotides match TRBD2. Unmatched junction bases numbered 10, after V lost 7 bases and J lost 7 bases. Germline V lookup: CDR1 SNHLY, CDR2 FYNNEI. The CDR3 loop spans 14 amino acids. The CDR3 reads CASNAAGGANTQYF. CDR3 bases: TGTGCCAGCAACGCTGCGGGAGGAGCGAATACGCAGTATTTT.

The CDR3 sequence: CASSPGTSPANEKLFF. For the CDR3, the DNA is TGTGCCAGCAGCCCCGGGACATCACCGGCTAATGAAAAACTGTTTTTT. The V and J genes are TRBV27 and TRBJ1-4; D might be TRBD1 (6 bases). The CDR3 is 16 amino acids. Trimming removed 6 bases from V and 3 bases from J, with 17 bases in between. Germline-derived CDR1 and CDR2 are MNHEY and SMNVEV (reference sequence).

V gene TRBV7-3 combines with J gene TRBJ2-1; TRBD2 matches 9 bases. The CDR3 extends over 16 amino acids. Trimming removed 5 bases from V and 7 bases from J; junction bases left unmatched: 12. Germline-derived CDR1 and CDR2 are SGHTA and FQGTGA. CDR3 DNA sequence: TGTGCCAGCAGCATGGATGGTCTAGCGGGACTAAATGAGCAGTTCTTC. Translating it yields CASSMDGLAGLNEQFF.

The V gene is TRBV19, the J gene TRBJ2-7; 9 nucleotides align to TRBD1. Germline V CDR1 and CDR2: LNHDA, SQIVND (reference sequence). V was clipped by 10 bases and J by 5 bases; unmatched bases: 12. The CDR3 contains 14 residues. The CDR3 coding sequence is TGTGCCACCTCCCGGGACAGGGCCTTTGACGAGCAGTACTTC. Translation gives CATSRDRAFDEQYF.

This clone was observed once. The chain joins TRBV6-4 to TRBJ2-4; 11 positions agree with TRBD2. Germline values: CDR1 MRHNA, CDR2 SNTAGT. The J segment lost 0 bases and the V segment lost 2 bases, leaving 6 bases of the junction unmatched. This CDR3 contains 18 residues. CDR3: CASSDRLAGGLAKNIQYF. As DNA, the CDR3 is TGTGCCAGCAGTGACCGGCTAGCGGGAGGACTAGCCAAAAACATTCAGTACTTC.

The V and J genes are TRBV27 and TRBJ1-6, with 9 nucleotides matching TRBD1. V was pared by 6 bases and J by 1 base, with 10 bases of the junction left unmatched. Germline V gives CDR1 MNHEY, CDR2 SMNVEV (reference sequence). The CDR3 has 18 amino acids. The CDR3 sequence is CASRSGTGIWSYNSPLHF. In nucleotides, the CDR3 is TGTGCCAGCAGGTCCGGGACAGGGATTTGGTCCTATAATTCACCCCTCCACTTT.

The rearrangement joins TRBV28 to TRBJ1-1; 11 bases map to TRBD1. The CDR3 totals 14 residues. Germline-derived CDR1 and CDR2 are MDHEN and SYDVKM. With V trimmed by 8 bases and J by 7 bases, 9 bases remained unmatched. CDR3 protein: CASRKGQGGIEAFF. The CDR3 bases are TGTGCCAGCCGCAAGGGACAGGGGGGTATTGAAGCTTTCTTT.

The chain recombines TRBV15 with TRBJ2-2; 12 bases align to TRBD1. Germline values: CDR1 LNHNV, CDR2 YYDKDF (reference sequence). This CDR3 is built from 19 residues. After removal of 5 bases from V and 4 bases from J, the junction contained 14 bases not matched to a gene. CDR3 sequence reads: CATSGDRGRTRVRTGELFF. The CDR3 nucleotides read TGTGCCACCAGCGGGGACAGGGGGCGTACGCGGGTCCGCACCGGGGAGCTGTTTTTT.

V and J are TRBV7-6 and TRBJ1-3, with 9 bases that match TRBD1. This CDR3 region has 18 residues. The V and J ends lost 5 bases and 0 bases, in that order; junction bases with no gene match: 11. Germline CDR1 reads SGHVS; CDR2 reads FNYEAQ. The CDR3 DNA is TGTGCCAGCAGCCCCGAGGGGACAGGGAAAACCTCTGGAAACACCATATATTTT. Its protein product is CASSPEGTGKTSGNTIYF.

This rearrangement joins TRBV5-8 to TRBJ2-1; tentatively, D is TRBD2 (6 bases). CDR3 size: 14 residues. The V end was cut by 4 bases, the J end by 7 bases, with 15 bases between. CDR1 is SGHTS, CDR2 YDEGEE, per germline. CDR3 residues: CASSAGGDWNEQFF. The CDR3 DNA sequence: TGTGCCAGCAGCGCCGGGGGTGATTGGAATGAGCAGTTCTTC.

The V and J genes are TRBV28 and TRBJ2-1, with D possibly matching TRBD2 (6 bases). This CDR3 has 14 residues. V lost 6 bases and J lost 6, with 15 bases in between. CDR1 and CDR2 (germline): MDHEN, SYDVKM. The CDR3 here is CASRGTGFLNEQFF. The CDR3 DNA is TGTGCCAGCAGGGGGACTGGCTTTCTCAATGAGCAGTTCTTC.

The chain carries TRBV12-3 or TRBV12-4 and TRBJ2-7; TRBD1 matches at 8 bases. The junction had 4 bases not matched to a gene; V was cut back by 5 bases and J by 4 bases. The CDR3 contains 13 residues. The CDR3 is CASSHGTGYEQYF. In nucleotides, the CDR3 is TGTGCCAGCAGTCATGGGACAGGTTACGAGCAGTACTTC.

In its sample, this clone was seen once. This CDR3 reads CASSLGLAGGSEQFF. The CDR3 DNA is TGTGCCAGCAGCCTGGGACTAGCGGGAGGGAGTGAGCAGTTCTTC. The chain is built from TRBV7-6 and TRBJ2-1, with 16 bases lining up with TRBD2. Looked up from germline, CDR1 is SGHVS and CDR2 is FNYEAQ. V lost 5 bases to trimming and J lost 9 bases; unmatched junction nucleotides: 4. The CDR3 covers 15 residues.

V gene TRBV9 combines with J gene TRBJ2-7, with 14 bases matching TRBD2. The CDR3 has 17 amino acids. Trimming cost V 4 bases and J 5 bases; bases outside gene matches: 11. Germline V gives CDR1 SGDLS, CDR2 YYNGEE. DNA for the CDR3: TGTGCCAGCAGCCTGACGCCGGGACTAGCGGGAGCGGACGAGCAGTACTTC. Translated: CASSLTPGLAGADEQYF.

Here the CDR3 DNA reads TGCGCCAGCACTAGCGGGAGGGCTGGGGCCAACGTCCTGACTTTC. Its protein product is CASTSGRAGANVLTF. The V call is TRBV5-1, the J call TRBJ2-6; the match to TRBD2 covers 12 bases. Per the germline V gene, CDR1 is SGHRS and CDR2 is YFSETQ. V shed 6 bases and J 2 bases; nucleotides not matched to a gene: 0. The CDR3 length is 15 residues.

V usage is TRBV28 and J usage is TRBJ2-5, with a possible D match to TRBD1 (6 bases). CDR1 is MDHEN, CDR2 SYDVKM, per germline. With 5 bases removed from V and 4 bases from J, the gap between germline ends came to 23 bases. CDR3 length: 17 residues. The CDR3 is CASSTTTQGIWGETQYF. CDR3 nucleotide sequence: TGTGCCAGCAGTACAACTACACAGGGAATATGGGGAGAGACCCAGTACTTC.

The chain has TRBV2 and TRBJ1-5; D gene unclear. The V gene's germline CDR1 is SNHLY and CDR2 FYNNEI. The CDR3 spans 14 residues. Trimming took off 6 bases at V and 0 bases at J, with 9 bases between the two ends. CDR3 in DNA: TGTGCCAGCAGCTTCCGGGATAGCAATCAGCCCCAGCATTTT. It encodes CASSFRDSNQPQHF. The whole variable domain, filled in from reference TRBV2 and TRBJ1-5, reads EPEVTQTPSHQVTQMGQEVILRCVPISNHLYFYWYRQILGQKVEFLVSFYNNEISEKSEIFDDQFSVERPDGSNFTLKIRSTKLEDSAMYFCASSFRDSNQPQHFGDGTRLSIL.

The chain joins TRBV15 to TRBJ2-1, with 10 nucleotides matching TRBD1. Germline V gene data show CDR1 as LNHNV and CDR2 as YYDKDF (reference sequence). V dropped 0 bases and J dropped 4; count of bases not matched to a gene: 6. The CDR3 sequence is 17 residues long. The CDR3 nucleotides are TGTGCCACCAGCAGAGAAGGGGAGGGACAGGGGTACAATGAGCAGTTCTTC. This translates into CATSREGEGQGYNEQFF.

This chain joins TRBV7-2 and TRBJ2-3; perhaps TRBD2 as D (6 bases). Germline V gives CDR1 SGHTA, CDR2 FQGNSA. This CDR3 region has 15 residues. The ends were cut back, 4 bases at V and 2 bases at J, with 13 bases in the middle. The CDR3 DNA is TGTGCCAGCAGCTCACATGGGACTCCCACAGATACGCAGTATTTT. Protein sequence: CASSSHGTPTDTQYF. Full variable domain (missing parts from reference TRBV7-2 and TRBJ2-3): GAGVSQSPSNKVTEKGKDVELRCDPISGHTALYWYRQSLGQGLEFLIYFQGNSAPDKSGLPSDRFSAERTGGSVSTLTIQRTQQEDSAVYLCASSSHGTPTDTQYFGPGTRLTVL.

This chain joins TRBV7-9 and TRBJ1-4; no definite D call. The V gene lost 0 bases and the J gene lost 6 bases, with 8 bases spanning the gap. This CDR3 region has 14 residues. Germline CDR1 is SEHNR and CDR2 is FQNEAQ (reference sequence). CDR3 region: CASSLAGSDEKLFF. The CDR3 DNA follows: TGTGCCAGCAGCTTAGCGGGTAGCGATGAAAAACTGTTTTTT. Full variable domain (rest looked up from reference TRBV7-9 and TRBJ1-4): DTGVSQNPRHKITKRGQNVTFRCDPISEHNRLYWYRQTLGQGPEFLTYFQNEAQLEKSRLLSDRFSAERPKGSFSTLEIQRTEQGDSAMYLCASSLAGSDEKLFFGSGTQLSVL.

This CDR3 reads CATSEYPGTGNLRNNEQFF. The CDR3 DNA sequence: TGTGCCACCAGTGAGTATCCCGGGACAGGGAACCTACGGAACAATGAGCAGTTCTTC. J is TRBJ2-1 and V is TRBV24-1, with 9 nucleotides matching TRBD1. CDR3 size: 19 residues. Germline CDR1 and CDR2: KGHDR and SFDVKD. V lost 4 bases and J lost 5; bases outside the gene matches: 17.

The chain recombines TRBV6-5 with TRBJ1-6; D is unclear. The germline V and J ends were trimmed by 0 bases and 8 bases, with 14 bases remaining between them. Germline V gene lookup returns CDR1 MNHEY and CDR2 SVGAGI. This CDR3 has 16 amino acids. CDR3 bases: TGTGCCAGCAGTTACTCGGACTTGTTAAATGATTCACCCCTCCACTTT. Amino acids: CASSYSDLLNDSPLHF.